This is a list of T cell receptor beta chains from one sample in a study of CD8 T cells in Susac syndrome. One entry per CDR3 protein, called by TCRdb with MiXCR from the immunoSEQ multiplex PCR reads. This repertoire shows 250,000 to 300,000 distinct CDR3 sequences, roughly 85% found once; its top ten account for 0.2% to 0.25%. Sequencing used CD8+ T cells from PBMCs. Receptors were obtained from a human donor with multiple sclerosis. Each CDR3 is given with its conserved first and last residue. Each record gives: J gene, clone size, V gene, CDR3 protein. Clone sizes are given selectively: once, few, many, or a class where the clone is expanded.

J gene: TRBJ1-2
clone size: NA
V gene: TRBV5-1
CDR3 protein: CASSLGGVLTGFDYGYTF

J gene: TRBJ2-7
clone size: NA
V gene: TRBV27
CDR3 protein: CASSFAGRYEQYF

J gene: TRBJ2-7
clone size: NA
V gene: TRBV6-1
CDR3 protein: CASILAPHYEQYF

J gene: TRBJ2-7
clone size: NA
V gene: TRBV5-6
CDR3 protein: CASSLALNEQYF

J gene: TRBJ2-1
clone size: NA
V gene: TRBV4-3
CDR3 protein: CASSQDLKGSYNEQFF

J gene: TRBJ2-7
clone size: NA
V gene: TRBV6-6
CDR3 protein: CASSYKDFPSSYEQYF

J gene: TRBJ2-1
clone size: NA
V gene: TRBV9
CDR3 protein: CASSVSTSGSNEQFF

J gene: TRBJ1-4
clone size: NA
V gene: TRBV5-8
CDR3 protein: CASSSSWALNEKLFF

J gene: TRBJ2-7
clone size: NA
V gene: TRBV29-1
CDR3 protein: CSVYSGAHEQYF

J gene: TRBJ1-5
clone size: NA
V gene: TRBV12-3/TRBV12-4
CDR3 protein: CASSADNQPQHF

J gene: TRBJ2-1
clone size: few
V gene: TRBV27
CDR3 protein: CASSWGGPYNEQFF

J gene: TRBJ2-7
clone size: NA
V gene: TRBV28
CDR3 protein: CASSLSRDRGLNEQYF

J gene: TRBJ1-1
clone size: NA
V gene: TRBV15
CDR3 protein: CATSRDGTPNTEAFF

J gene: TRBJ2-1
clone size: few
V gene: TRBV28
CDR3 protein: CASSFVNEQFF

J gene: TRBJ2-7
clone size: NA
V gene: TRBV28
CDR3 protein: CASSFKGPTPYEQYF

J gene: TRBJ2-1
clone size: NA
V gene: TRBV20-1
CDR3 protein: CSARDPDRSNEQFF

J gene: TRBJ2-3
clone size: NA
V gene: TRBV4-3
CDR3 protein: CASSQRSSSTDTQYF

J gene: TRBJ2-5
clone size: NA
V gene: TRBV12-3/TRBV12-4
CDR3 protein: CASSLAGGMETQYF

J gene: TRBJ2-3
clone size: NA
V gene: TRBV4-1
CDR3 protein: CASSQDPISGRAGDTQYF

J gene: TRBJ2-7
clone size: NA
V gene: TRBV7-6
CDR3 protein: CASSLGGDGTYEQYF

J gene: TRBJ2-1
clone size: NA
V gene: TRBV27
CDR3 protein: CASSFPEQLF

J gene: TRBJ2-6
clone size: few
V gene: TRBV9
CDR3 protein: CASSASGSGANVLTF

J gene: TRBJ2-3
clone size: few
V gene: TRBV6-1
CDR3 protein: CASREGAFTDTQYF

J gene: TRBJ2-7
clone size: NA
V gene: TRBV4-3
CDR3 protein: CASSQDLSAQAPSYEQYF

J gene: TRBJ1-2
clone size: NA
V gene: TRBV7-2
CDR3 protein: CASSLYEYGYTF

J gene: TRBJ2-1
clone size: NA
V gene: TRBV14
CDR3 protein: CASSQDRTSGGNEQFF

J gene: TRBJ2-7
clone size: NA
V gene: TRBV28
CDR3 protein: CASRLRDRQAYEQYF

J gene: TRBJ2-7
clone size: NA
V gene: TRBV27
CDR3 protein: CASSFSGSSEQYF

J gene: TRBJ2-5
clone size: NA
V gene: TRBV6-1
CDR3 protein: CASSPLGASGRKETQYF

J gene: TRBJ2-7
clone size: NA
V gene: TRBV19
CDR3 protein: CASSSASGVGGSYEQYF

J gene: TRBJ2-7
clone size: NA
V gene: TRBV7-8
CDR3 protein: CASSLGGGGDTSYYEQYF

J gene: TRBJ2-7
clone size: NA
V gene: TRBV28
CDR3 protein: CASSVASTPYEQYF

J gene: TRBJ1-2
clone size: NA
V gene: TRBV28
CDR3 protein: CASSLTEYGYTF

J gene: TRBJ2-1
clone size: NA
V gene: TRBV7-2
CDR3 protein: CASTLLSDRDYNEQFF

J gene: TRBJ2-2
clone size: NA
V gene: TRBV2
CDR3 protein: CASSEIYLFGELFF

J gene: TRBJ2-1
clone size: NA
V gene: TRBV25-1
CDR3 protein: CASSSAGIYNEQFF

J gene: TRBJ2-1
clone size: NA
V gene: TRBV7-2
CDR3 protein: CASSLTGLEGAIF

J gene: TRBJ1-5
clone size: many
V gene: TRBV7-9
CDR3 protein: CASRPDGVFQPQHF

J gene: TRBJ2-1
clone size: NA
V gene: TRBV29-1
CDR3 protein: CSVDGLAGYNEQFF

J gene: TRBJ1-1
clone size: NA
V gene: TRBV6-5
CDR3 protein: CASSSRLYRDRDNTEAFF

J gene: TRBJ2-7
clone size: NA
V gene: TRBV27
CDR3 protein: CASSFIGGRHEQYF

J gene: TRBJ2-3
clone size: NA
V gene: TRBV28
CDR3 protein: CASSATSGTDTQYF

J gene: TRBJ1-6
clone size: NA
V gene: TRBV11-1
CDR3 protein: CASTRGASSPLHF

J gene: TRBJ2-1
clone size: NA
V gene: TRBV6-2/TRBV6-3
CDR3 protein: CASSPSLAGAYNEQFF

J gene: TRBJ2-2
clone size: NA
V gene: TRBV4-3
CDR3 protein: CASSQHGTSGNTGELFF

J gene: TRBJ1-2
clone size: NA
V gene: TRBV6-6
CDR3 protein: CASSPLVLIVDGYTF

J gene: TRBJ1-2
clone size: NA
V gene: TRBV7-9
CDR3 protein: CATQTGGDGYTF

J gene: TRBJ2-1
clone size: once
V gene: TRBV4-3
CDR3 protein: CASSQWLAGSNEQFF

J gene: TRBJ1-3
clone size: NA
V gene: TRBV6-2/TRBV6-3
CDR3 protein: CASSDLTGSGNTIYF

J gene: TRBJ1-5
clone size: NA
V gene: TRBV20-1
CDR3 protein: CSALLPREPNQPQHF

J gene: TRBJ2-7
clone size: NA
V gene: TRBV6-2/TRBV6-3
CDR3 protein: CASSSGIWSYEQYF

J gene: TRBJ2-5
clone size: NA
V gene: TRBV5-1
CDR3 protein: CASSLPGELWETQYF

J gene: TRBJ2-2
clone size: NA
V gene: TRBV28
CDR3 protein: CASSGRKGSWQGTGELFF

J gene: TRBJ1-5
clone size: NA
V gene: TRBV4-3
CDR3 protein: CASSKLMDNNQPQHF

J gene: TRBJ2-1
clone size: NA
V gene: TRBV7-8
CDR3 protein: CASSLAWTSGEYEQFF

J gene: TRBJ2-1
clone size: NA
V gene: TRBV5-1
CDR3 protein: CASSLVIRGYNEQFF

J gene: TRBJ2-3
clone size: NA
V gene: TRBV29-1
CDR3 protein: CSVVPLTERGPWSTDTQYF